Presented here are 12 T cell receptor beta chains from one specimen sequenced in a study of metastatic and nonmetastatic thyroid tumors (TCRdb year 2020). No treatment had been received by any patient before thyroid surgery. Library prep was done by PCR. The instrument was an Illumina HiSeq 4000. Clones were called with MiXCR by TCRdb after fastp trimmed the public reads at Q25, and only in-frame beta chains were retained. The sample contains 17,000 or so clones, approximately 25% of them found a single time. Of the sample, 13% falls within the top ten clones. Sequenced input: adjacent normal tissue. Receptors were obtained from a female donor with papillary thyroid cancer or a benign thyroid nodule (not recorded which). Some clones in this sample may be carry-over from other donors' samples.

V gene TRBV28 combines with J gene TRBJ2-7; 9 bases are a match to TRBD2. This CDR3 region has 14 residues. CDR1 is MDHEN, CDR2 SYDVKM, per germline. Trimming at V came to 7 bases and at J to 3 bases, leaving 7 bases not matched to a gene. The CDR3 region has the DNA TGTGCCAGCAAGAGAGCGGGAGGTCTCTACGAGCAGTACTTC. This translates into CASKRAGGLYEQYF.

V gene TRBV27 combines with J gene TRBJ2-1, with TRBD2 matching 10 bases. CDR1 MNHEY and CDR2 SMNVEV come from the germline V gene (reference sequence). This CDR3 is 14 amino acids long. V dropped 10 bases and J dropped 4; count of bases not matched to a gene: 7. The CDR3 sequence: CATGGTSVYNEQFF. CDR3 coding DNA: TGTGCCACAGGGGGGACTAGCGTGTACAATGAGCAGTTCTTC.

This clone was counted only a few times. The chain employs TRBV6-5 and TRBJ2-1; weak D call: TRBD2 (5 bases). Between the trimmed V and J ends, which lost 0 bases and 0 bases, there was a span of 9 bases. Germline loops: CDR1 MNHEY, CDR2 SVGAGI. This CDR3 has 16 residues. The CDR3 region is CASSYSEEPSYNEQFF. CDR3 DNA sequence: TGTGCCAGCAGTTACTCGGAGGAGCCCTCCTACAATGAGCAGTTCTTC.

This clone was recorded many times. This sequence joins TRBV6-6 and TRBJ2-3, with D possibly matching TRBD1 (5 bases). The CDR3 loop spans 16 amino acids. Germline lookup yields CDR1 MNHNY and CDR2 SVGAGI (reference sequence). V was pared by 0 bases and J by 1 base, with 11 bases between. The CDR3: CASSYSPSTGTDTQYF. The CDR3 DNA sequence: TGTGCCAGCAGTTACTCACCATCGACAGGCACAGATACGCAGTATTTT.

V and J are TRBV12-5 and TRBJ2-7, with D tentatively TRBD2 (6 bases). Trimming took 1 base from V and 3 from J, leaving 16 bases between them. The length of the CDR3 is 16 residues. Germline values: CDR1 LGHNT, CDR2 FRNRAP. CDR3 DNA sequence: TGTGCTAGTGGTTTGGCCGGGGGACCGACGATCTACGAGCAGTACTTC. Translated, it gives CASGLAGGPTIYEQYF.

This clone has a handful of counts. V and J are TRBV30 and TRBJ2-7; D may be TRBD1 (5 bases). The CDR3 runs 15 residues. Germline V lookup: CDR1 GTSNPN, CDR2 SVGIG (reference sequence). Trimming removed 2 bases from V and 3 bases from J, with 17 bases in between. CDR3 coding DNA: TGTGCCTGGAGTCCAGGCCCAAGGGGCCACTACGAGCAGTACTTC. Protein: CAWSPGPRGHYEQYF.

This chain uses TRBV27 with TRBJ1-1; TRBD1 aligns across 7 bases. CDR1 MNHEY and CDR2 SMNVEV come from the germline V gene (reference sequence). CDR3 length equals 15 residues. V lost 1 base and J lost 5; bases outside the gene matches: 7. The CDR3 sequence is CASSLYSRGGTEAFF. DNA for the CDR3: TGTGCCAGCAGTTTATACTCCAGGGGGGGGACTGAAGCTTTCTTT.

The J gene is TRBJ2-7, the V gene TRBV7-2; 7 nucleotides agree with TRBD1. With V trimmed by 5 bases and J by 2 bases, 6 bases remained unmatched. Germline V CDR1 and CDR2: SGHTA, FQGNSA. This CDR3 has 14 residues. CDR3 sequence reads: CASSPTGSPYEQYF. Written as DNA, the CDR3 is TGTGCCAGCAGCCCGACAGGGAGCCCCTACGAGCAGTACTTC.

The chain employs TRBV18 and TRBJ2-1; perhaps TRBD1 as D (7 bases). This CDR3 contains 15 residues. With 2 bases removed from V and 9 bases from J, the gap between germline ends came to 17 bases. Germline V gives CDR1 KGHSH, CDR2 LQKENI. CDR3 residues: CASSPAAGGYGEQFF. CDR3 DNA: TGTGCCAGCTCACCAGCGGCAGGGGGGTACGGTGAGCAGTTCTTC.

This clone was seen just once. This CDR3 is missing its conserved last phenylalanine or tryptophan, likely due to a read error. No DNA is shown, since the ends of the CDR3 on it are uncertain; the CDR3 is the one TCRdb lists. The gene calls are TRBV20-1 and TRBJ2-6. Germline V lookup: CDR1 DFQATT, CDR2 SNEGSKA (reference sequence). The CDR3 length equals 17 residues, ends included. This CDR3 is CSATIAGGMGWANVLNN.

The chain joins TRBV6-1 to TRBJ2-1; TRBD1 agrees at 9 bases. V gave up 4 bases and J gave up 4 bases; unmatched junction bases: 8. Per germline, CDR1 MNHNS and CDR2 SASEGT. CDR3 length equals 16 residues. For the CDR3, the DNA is TGTGCCAGCAGTGGGTTGGGGACAGGGATATACAATGAGCAGTTCTTC. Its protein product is CASSGLGTGIYNEQFF.

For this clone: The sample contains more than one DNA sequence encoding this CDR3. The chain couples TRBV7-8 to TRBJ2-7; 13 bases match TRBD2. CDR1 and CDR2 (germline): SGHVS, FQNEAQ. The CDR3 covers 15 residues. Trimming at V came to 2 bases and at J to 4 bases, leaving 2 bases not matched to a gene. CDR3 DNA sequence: TGTGCCAGCAGCTTACGGACTAGCGGGAGTTACGAGCAGTACTTC. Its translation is CASSLRTSGSYEQYF.